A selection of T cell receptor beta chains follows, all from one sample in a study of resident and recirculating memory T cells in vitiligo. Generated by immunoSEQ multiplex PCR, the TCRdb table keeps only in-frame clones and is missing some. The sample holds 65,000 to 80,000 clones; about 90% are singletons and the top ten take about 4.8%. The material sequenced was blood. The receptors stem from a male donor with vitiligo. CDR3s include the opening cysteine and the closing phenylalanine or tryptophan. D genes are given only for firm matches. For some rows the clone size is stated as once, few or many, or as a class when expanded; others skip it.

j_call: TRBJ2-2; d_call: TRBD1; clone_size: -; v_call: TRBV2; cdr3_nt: TGTGCCAGCAGAGAAACAGGGGGGACGAACACCGGGGAGCTGTTTTTT; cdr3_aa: CASRETGGTNTGELFF
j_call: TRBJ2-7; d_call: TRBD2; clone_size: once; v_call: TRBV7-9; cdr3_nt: TGTGCCAGCAGCTTAGACGCGGGAGTATCCTACGAGCAGTACTTC; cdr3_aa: CASSLDAGVSYEQYF
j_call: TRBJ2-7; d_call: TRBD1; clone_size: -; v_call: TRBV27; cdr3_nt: TGTGCCAGCAGTTTGGGACAGGGGGGGTACGAGCAGTACTTC; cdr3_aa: CASSLGQGGYEQYF
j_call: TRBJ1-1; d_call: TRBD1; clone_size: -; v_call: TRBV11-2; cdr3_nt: TGTGCCAGCAGCCCCGCCGGGACAGAAAAGGCAAACACTGAAGCTTTCTTT; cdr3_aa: CASSPAGTEKANTEAFF
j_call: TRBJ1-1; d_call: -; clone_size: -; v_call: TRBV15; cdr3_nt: TGTGCCACCAGCAGCGAGGCGGGGGGCACTGAAGCTTTCTTT; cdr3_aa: CATSSEAGGTEAFF
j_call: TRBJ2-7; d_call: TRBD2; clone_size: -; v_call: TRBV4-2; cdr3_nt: TGTGCCAGCAGCTTCGGACTAGCGGGGGACGAGCAGTACTTC; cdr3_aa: CASSFGLAGDEQYF
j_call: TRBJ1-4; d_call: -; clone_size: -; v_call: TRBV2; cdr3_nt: TGTGCCAGCAGTGGCCTGGGGAGGGATGAAAAACTGTTTTTT; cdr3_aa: CASSGLGRDEKLFF
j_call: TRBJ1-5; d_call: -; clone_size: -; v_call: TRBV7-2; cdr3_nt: TGTGCCAGCAGCTTATACTCGGAGTATAGCAATCAGCCCCAGCATTTT; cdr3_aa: CASSLYSEYSNQPQHF
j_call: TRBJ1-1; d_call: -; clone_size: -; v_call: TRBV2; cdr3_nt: TGTGCCAGCAGTGACTCCGGGACTGCCATGAACACTGAAGCTTTCTTT; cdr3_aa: CASSDSGTAMNTEAFF
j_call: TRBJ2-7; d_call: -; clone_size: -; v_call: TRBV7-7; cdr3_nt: TGTGCCAGCAGCTTGGGCGTAGGTTACGAGCAGTACTTC; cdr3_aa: CASSLGVGYEQYF
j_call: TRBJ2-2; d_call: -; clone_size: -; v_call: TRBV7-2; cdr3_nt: TGTGCCAGCACCCCCAGTACTAGCAGGACCGGGGAGCTGTTTTTT; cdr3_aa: CASTPSTSRTGELFF
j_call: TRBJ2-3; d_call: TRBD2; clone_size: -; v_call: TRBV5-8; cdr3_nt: TGTGCCAGCAGCTTTGGAGCGGGAGGGTTCGCAGATACGCAGTATTTT; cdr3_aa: CASSFGAGGFADTQYF
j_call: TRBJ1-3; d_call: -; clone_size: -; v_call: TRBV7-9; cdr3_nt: TGTGCCAGCATCAACCTGGGGGGAACGAGGGGAAACACCATATATTTT; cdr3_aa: CASINLGGTRGNTIYF
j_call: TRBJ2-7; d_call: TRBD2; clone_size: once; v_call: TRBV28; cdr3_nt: TGTGCCAGCACCACGGGACTACTCTCCTACGAGCAGTACTTC; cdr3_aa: CASTTGLLSYEQYF
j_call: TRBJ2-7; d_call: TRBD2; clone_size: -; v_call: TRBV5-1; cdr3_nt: TGCGCCAGCAGCCGGGGGGGTCGGGGCGAGCAGTACTTC; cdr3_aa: CASSRGGRGEQYF
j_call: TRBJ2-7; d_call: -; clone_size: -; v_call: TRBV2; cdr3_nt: TGTGCCAGCAAAGTGGGAGGAGGGAACGAGCAGTACTTC; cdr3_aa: CASKVGGGNEQYF
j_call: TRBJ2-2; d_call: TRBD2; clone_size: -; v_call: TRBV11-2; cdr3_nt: TGTGCCAGCAGCTTGAGAACCCGGGACTACGACACCGGGGAGCTGTTTTTT; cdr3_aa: CASSLRTRDYDTGELFF
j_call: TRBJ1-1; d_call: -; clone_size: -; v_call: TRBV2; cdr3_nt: TGTGCCAGCGGGATAGACAGAGCCTCCCCTAACACTGAAGCTTTCTTT; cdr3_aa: CASGIDRASPNTEAFF
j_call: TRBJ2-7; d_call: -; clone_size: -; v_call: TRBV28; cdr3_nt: TGTGCCAGCAACCCCCCCGGGAGCTCCTACGAGCAGTACTTC; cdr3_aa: CASNPPGSSYEQYF
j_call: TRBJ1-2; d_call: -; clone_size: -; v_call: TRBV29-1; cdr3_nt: TGCAGCATACAACAGCCTAACTATGGCTACACCTTC; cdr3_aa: CSIQQPNYGYTF
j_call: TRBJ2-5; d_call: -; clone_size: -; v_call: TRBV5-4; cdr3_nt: TGTGCCAGCAGCTCCCGGACACAAGAGACCCAGTACTTC; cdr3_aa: CASSSRTQETQYF
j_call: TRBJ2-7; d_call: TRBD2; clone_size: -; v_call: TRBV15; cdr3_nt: TGTGCCACCAGCAAAGGACTAGCGGGAGTGGACGAGCAGTACTTC; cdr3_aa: CATSKGLAGVDEQYF
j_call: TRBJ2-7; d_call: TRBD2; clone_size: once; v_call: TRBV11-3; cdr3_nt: TGTGCCAGCACTCTACTAGCGGGAGGGAATTACGAGCAGTACTTC; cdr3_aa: CASTLLAGGNYEQYF
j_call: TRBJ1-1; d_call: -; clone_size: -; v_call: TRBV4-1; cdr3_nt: TGCGCCAGCAGCCAAGTTGTTGTGGGGAGGGACACTGAAGCTTTCTTT; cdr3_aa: CASSQVVVGRDTEAFF
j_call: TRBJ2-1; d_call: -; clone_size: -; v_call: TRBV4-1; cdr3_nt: TGCGCCAGCAGACAGCCCGGCGAGAATGAGCAGTTCTTC; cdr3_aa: CASRQPGENEQFF
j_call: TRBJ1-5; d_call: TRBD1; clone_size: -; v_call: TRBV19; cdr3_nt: TGTGCCAGTAGTATGGGGACAGGAGTCAATCAGCCCCAGCATTTT; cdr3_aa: CASSMGTGVNQPQHF
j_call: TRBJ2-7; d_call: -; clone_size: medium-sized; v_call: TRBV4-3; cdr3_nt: TGCGCCAGCAGCCAGACTCGGTACTACGAGCAGTACTTC; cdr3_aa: CASSQTRYYEQYF
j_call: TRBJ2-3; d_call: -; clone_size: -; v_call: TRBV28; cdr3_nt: TGTGCCAGCAGTTTAGAAGCGGAAAAAACTAGCACAGATACGCAGTATTTT; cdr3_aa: CASSLEAEKTSTDTQYF
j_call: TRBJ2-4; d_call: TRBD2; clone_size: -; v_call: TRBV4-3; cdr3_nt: TGCGCCAGCAGCCAAGATCCAGCGGGAGGTACCAAAAACATTCAGTACTTC; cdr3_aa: CASSQDPAGGTKNIQYF
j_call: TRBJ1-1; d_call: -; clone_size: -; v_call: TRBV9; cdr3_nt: TGTGCCAGCAGCGTACAGGGTGCGGACACTGAAGCTTTCTTT; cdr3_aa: CASSVQGADTEAFF
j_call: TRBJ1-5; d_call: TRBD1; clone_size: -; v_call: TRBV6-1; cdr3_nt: TGTGCCAGCAGTTTACAGGGGGGCAATCAGCCCCAGCATTTT; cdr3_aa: CASSLQGGNQPQHF
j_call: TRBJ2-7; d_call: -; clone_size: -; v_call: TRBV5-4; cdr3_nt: TGTGCCAGCAGCTTGGGTAGCTCCTACGAGCAGTACTTC; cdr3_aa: CASSLGSSYEQYF
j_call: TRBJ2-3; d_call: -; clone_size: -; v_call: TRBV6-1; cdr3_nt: TGTGCCAGCAACGAAGCGGCTAGCGCCGTTGCAGATACGCAGTATTTT; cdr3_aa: CASNEAASAVADTQYF
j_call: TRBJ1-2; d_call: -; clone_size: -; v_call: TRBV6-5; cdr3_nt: TGTGCCAGCAGAAATGCCGGGACGGGGACTTATGGCTACACCTTC; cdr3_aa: CASRNAGTGTYGYTF
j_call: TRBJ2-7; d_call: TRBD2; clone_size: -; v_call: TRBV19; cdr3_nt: TGTGCCAGTAGTAACCTAGCGGAAAGCTCCTACGAGCAGTACTTC; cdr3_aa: CASSNLAESSYEQYF
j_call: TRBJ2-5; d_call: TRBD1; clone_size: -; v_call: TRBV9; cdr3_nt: TGTGCCAGCAGCGTAGCTACAGGGGGACAGGGGCAGGAGACCCAGTACTTC; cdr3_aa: CASSVATGGQGQETQYF
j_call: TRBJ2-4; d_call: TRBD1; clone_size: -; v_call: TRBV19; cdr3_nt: TGTGCCAGTAGTGGGGGACAGAAAAACATTCAGTACTTC; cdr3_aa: CASSGGQKNIQYF
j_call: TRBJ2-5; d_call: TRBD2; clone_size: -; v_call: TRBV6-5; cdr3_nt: TGTGCCAGCAGTTTCGGGACTAGCGGAAAGACCCAGTACTTC; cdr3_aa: CASSFGTSGKTQYF
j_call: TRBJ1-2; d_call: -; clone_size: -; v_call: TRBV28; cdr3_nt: TGTGCCAGCACCCTCGAGGGAGCTAACTATGGCTACACCTTC; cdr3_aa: CASTLEGANYGYTF
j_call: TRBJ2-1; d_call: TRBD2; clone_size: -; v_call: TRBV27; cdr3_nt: TGTGCCAGCAGTTTAGGGCCCCGGGGTAGCGGGTACAATGAGCAGTTCTTC; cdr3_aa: CASSLGPRGSGYNEQFF